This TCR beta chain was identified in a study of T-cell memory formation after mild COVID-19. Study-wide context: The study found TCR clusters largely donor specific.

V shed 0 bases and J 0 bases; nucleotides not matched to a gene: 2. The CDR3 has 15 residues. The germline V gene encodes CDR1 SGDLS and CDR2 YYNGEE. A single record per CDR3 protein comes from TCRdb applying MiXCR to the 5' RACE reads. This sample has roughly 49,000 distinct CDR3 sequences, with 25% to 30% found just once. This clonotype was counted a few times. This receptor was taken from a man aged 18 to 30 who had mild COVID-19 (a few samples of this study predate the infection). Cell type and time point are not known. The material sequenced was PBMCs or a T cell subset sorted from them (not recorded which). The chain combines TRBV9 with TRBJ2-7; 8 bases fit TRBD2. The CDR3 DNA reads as TGTGCCAGCAGCGTAGGGCTAGCGGGCTCCTACGAGCAGTACTTC. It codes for CASSVGLAGSYEQYF.